This entry lists 21 T cell receptor beta chains sequenced from one sample in a study of blood T cell repertoires in COVID-19. Sequenced by immunoSEQ multiplex PCR; TCRdb stores in-frame clones only, minus some. The sample comprises about 160,000 clones, over 80% of which are singletons, and approximately 6.1% rests with the top ten. The sequenced sample was peripheral blood. The receptors come from an elderly man with acute or convalescent COVID-19.

This chain joins TRBV5-1 and TRBJ2-3; 9 bases fit TRBD2. The CDR3 is made up of 16 amino acids. CDR1 and CDR2 from the germline V gene are SGHRS and YFSETQ. V was clipped by 0 bases and J by 3 bases; unmatched bases: 5. CDR3 DNA sequence: TGCGCCAGCAGCTTGGATAGCGGGAGTTTAACAGATACGCAGTATTTT. Translation: CASSLDSGSLTDTQYF. The full variable domain, in which reference TRBV5-1 and TRBJ2-3 provide the parts outside the CDR3, is KAGVTQTPRYLIKTRGQQVTLSCSPISGHRSVSWYQQTPGQGLQFLFEYFSETQRNKGNFPGRFSGRQFSNSRSEMNVSTLELGDSALYLCASSLDSGSLTDTQYFGPGTRLTVL.

The chain recombines TRBV7-8 with TRBJ1-1, with 10 nucleotides matching TRBD1. J gave up 7 bases and V 0 bases, and 2 bases lay outside the gene matches. Germline V gene data show CDR1 as SGHVS and CDR2 as FQNEAQ. This CDR3 is 14 amino acids long. The CDR3 DNA is TGTGCCAGCAGCTTAGCGGGACAGGGGTTTGAAGCTTTCTTT. Its protein product is CASSLAGQGFEAFF. Supplemented by reference TRBV7-8 and TRBJ1-1, the full variable domain reads GAGVSQSPRYKVAKRGQDVALRCDPISGHVSLFWYQQALGQGPEFLTYFQNEAQLDKSGLPSDRFFAERPEGSVSTLKIQRTQQEDSAVYLCASSLAGQGFEAFFGQGTRLTVV.

The V gene is TRBV6-6, the J gene TRBJ1-5; D is perhaps TRBD1 (6 bases). From germline, CDR1 is MNHNY and CDR2 SVGAGI (reference sequence). The CDR3 length is 17 residues. V was shortened by 5 bases and J by 1 base, with 18 bases between the two germline ends. This CDR3 reads CASSPPLGQISNQPQHF. CDR3 nucleotides: TGTGCCAGCAGTCCACCCCTCGGACAGATAAGCAATCAGCCCCAGCATTTT.

In DNA, the CDR3 is TGCGCCAGCGCCGGACAGGGGAGAACCGAGCAGTACTTC. This codes for CASAGQGRTEQYF. The chain combines TRBV5-1 with TRBJ2-7; 9 bases are a match to TRBD1. Looked up from germline, CDR1 is SGHRS and CDR2 is YFSETQ. The CDR3 consists of 13 residues. V shed 7 bases and J 6 bases; nucleotides not matched to a gene: 8.

The chain couples TRBV28 to TRBJ2-7; the match to TRBD1 covers 9 bases. CDR1 and CDR2 from the germline V gene are MDHEN and SYDVKM. The CDR3 consists of 15 residues. V was clipped by 5 bases and J by 3 bases; unmatched bases: 8. CDR3 sequence (DNA): TGTGCCAGCAGTACGGCCGGGACAGGGATCTACGAGCAGTACTTC. Amino acid sequence: CASSTAGTGIYEQYF. Full variable domain (rest looked up from reference TRBV28 and TRBJ2-7): DVKVTQSSRYLVKRTGEKVFLECVQDMDHENMFWYRQDPGLGLRLIYFSYDVKMKEKGDIPEGYSVSREKKERFSLILESASTNQTSMYLCASSTAGTGIYEQYFGPGTRLTVT.

The V call is TRBV2, the J call TRBJ2-1, with 7 bases lining up with TRBD2. The CDR3 has 14 residues. Germline V CDR1 and CDR2: SNHLY, FYNNEI. Trimming took 8 bases from V and 0 from J; bases not matched to a gene: 4. The CDR3 nucleotides read TGTGCCAGCGGGGGGGGAAGCTCCTACAATGAGCAGTTCTTC. Its protein is CASGGGSSYNEQFF.

The chain joins TRBV5-1 to TRBJ2-3; 7 bases are shared with TRBD2. Germline V lookup: CDR1 SGHRS, CDR2 YFSETQ. The CDR3 extends over 12 amino acids. The V segment lost 7 bases and the J segment 6 bases; nucleotides outside the gene matches: 5. As DNA, the CDR3 is TGCGCCAGCTTCACTAGCGTCGATACGCAGTATTTT. Protein: CASFTSVDTQYF. The full variable domain, completed using reference TRBV5-1 and TRBJ2-3, is KAGVTQTPRYLIKTRGQQVTLSCSPISGHRSVSWYQQTPGQGLQFLFEYFSETQRNKGNFPGRFSGRQFSNSRSEMNVSTLELGDSALYLCASFTSVDTQYFGPGTRLTVL.

The V call is TRBV2, the J call TRBJ2-5; TRBD2 matches at 7 bases. With 4 bases clipped from V and 1 base from J, the junction kept 0 bases outside the gene matches. The CDR3 runs 13 residues. CDR1 and CDR2 from the germline V gene are SNHLY and FYNNEI. The CDR3 DNA reads TGTGCCAGCAGTGGCGGGAGCCAAGAGACCCAGTACTTC. This encodes CASSGGSQETQYF.

The rearrangement links TRBV28 to TRBJ2-2; 9 bases are a match to TRBD1. This CDR3 is built from 17 residues. Per germline, CDR1 MDHEN and CDR2 SYDVKM. V dropped 5 bases and J dropped 7; count of bases not matched to a gene: 14. The CDR3 DNA follows: TGTGCCAGCAGTCCCCACCGGGGGACAGGGTTCAGCGGGGAGCTGTTTTTT. This sequence encodes CASSPHRGTGFSGELFF. The variable domain in full, completed from reference TRBV28 and TRBJ2-2, reads DVKVTQSSRYLVKRTGEKVFLECVQDMDHENMFWYRQDPGLGLRLIYFSYDVKMKEKGDIPEGYSVSREKKERFSLILESASTNQTSMYLCASSPHRGTGFSGELFFGEGSRLTVL.

V and J are TRBV11-3 and TRBJ2-2; D remains unclear. CDR1 is SGHNT and CDR2 is YENEEA in the germline V gene. V dropped 0 bases and J dropped 1 base, with 3 bases sitting between them. This CDR3 is 14 amino acids long. CDR3 residues: CASSLDGNTGELFF. The CDR3, as DNA: TGTGCCAGCAGCTTAGACGGGAACACCGGGGAGCTGTTTTTT.

The chain joins TRBV7-2 to TRBJ1-2; 9 bases agree with TRBD1. The junction had 11 bases not matched to a gene; V was cut back by 5 bases and J by 4 bases. Germline CDR1 SGHTA, CDR2 FQGNSA. This CDR3 has 16 residues. This CDR3 is CASSPMGQGYGYGYTF. CDR3 bases: TGTGCCAGCAGCCCCATGGGACAGGGATACGGCTATGGCTACACCTTC. The whole variable domain, filled in from reference TRBV7-2 and TRBJ1-2, reads GAGVSQSPSNKVTEKGKDVELRCDPISGHTALYWYRQSLGQGLEFLIYFQGNSAPDKSGLPSDRFSAERTGGSVSTLTIQRTQQEDSAVYLCASSPMGQGYGYGYTFGSGTRLTVV.

The CDR3 DNA is TGTGCCAGCAGGAGGGAGTCCTACTCCTACAATGAGCAGTTCTTC. This translates into CASRRESYSYNEQFF. V gene TRBV27 combines with J gene TRBJ2-1, with D possibly being TRBD2 (5 bases). V lost 6 bases and J lost 0, with 12 bases in between. CDR3 length: 15 amino acids. CDR1 and CDR2 (germline): MNHEY, SMNVEV (reference sequence).

The chain links TRBV6-5 to TRBJ2-2; possibly TRBD2 for D (5 bases). This CDR3 is 14 amino acids long. Germline V lookup: CDR1 MNHEY, CDR2 SVGAGI. Trimming removed 7 bases at V and 1 base at J, with 10 bases between. The CDR3, as DNA: TGTGCCAGCACTCTCCGGGAGAACACCGGGGAGCTGTTTTTT. Protein sequence: CASTLRENTGELFF.

The chain uses TRBV30 and TRBJ1-5, with D tentatively TRBD1 (6 bases). CDR1 GTSNPN and CDR2 SVGIG come from the germline V gene (reference sequence). CDR3 length equals 17 residues. Trimming pared 1 base from V and 0 bases from J, leaving 16 bases between. The CDR3, as DNA: TGTGCCTGGAGTGCCGCCGGACAGCAAAATAGCAATCAGCCCCAGCATTTT. Protein: CAWSAAGQQNSNQPQHF.

The chain combines TRBV6-1 with TRBJ1-5; no clear D gene. CDR1 is MNHNS and CDR2 is SASEGT in the germline V gene. The V gene lost 2 bases and the J gene lost 0 bases, with 11 bases spanning the gap. The CDR3 contains 16 residues. As DNA, the CDR3 is TGTGCCAGCAGTGAACTCAGTTCTTATAGCAATCAGCCCCAGCATTTT. Translation gives CASSELSSYSNQPQHF.

The rearrangement joins TRBV18 to TRBJ1-1, with D possibly matching TRBD1 (5 bases). Germline CDR1 is KGHSH and CDR2 is LQKENI. Trimming removed 4 bases from V and 4 bases from J, with 10 bases in between. This CDR3 has 13 amino acids. The CDR3 spells CASSLRGGTEAFF. The CDR3 DNA is TGTGCCAGCTCACTCCGGGGGGGCACTGAAGCTTTCTTT.

V is TRBV3-1 (or the pseudogene TRBV3-2) and J is TRBJ1-6, with D perhaps TRBD1 (5 bases). V shed 6 bases and J shed 6 bases, with 12 bases lying between them. Germline lookup yields CDR1 LGHDT and CDR2 YNNKEL (reference sequence). CDR3 length: 14 residues. The DNA for the CDR3 is TGTGCCAGCAGTCAGGGTATGGGTAATTCACCCCTCCACTTT. Its protein is CASSQGMGNSPLHF.

V usage is TRBV5-4 and J usage is TRBJ2-3, with 7 bases that match TRBD1. The CDR3 covers 15 residues. Germline V gives CDR1 SGHNT, CDR2 YYREEE (reference sequence). Losses at the gene ends were 0 bases for V and 1 base for J; bases not matched to a gene: 2. CDR3 sequence reads: CASSLGQGGTDTQYF. CDR3 DNA: TGTGCCAGCAGCTTGGGGCAGGGGGGCACAGATACGCAGTATTTT.

The V call is TRBV19, the J call TRBJ2-6, with no clear D. V was clipped by 5 bases and J by 0 bases, with 14 bases between them. The CDR3 loop spans 17 amino acids. Germline values: CDR1 LNHDA, CDR2 SQIVND (reference sequence). DNA of the CDR3: TGTGCCAGTAGTCCCCTAACTCTCCGCTCTGGGGCCAACGTCCTGACTTTC. This gives the protein CASSPLTLRSGANVLTF.

The V call is TRBV18, the J call TRBJ2-7, with 7 bases matching TRBD1. CDR1 is KGHSH and CDR2 is LQKENI in the germline V gene. The V and J ends lost 3 bases and 2 bases, in that order; junction bases with no gene match: 4. The CDR3 consists of 14 residues. DNA of the CDR3: TGTGCCAGCTCACCCCGAACAGGGGCCTACGAGCAGTACTTC. It specifies CASSPRTGAYEQYF.

CDR3 in DNA: TGTGCCAGCAGTTTCGCAGGGAAGAATCGCTACACCTTC. Translating it yields CASSFAGKNRYTF. The V call is TRBV27, the J call TRBJ1-2; the D gene is possibly TRBD1 (5 bases). The CDR3 sequence is 13 residues long. Germline CDR1 is MNHEY and CDR2 is SMNVEV (reference sequence). V dropped 3 bases and J dropped 9 bases, with 14 bases sitting between them.